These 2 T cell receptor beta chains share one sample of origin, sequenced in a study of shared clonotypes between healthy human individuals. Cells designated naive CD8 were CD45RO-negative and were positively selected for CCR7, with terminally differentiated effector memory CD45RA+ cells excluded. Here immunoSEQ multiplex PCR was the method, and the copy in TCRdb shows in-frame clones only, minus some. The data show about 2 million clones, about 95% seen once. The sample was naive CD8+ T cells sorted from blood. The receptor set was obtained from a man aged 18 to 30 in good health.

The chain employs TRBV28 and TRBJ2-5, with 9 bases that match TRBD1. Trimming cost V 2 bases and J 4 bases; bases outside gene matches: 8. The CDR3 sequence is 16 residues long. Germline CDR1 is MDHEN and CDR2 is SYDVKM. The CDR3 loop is CASSLVGTGSSETQYF. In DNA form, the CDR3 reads TGTGCCAGCAGTTTAGTTGGGACAGGGTCCTCAGAGACCCAGTACTTC.

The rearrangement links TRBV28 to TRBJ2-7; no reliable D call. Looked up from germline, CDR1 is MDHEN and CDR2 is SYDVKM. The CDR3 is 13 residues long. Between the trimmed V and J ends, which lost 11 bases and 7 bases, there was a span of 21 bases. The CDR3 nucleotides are TGTGCCTTCAAAACGGCCCCACGTCGGGAGCAGTACTTC. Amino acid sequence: CAFKTAPRREQYF.